The 10 T cell receptor beta chains presented below share a single source sample, sequenced in a study of Graves' ophthalmopathy and Graves' hyperthyroidism. RNA transcripts were the template, and TCR beta CDR3 regions were amplified from them. Amplification began with first-round RT-PCR using HTBI primers, then second-round multiplex PCR was performed. TCRdb re-derived calls from the multiplex PCR reads in MiXCR, one entry per CDR3 protein. The table records over a million distinct CDR3 sequences, less than 45% of them present only once. Sample: peripheral blood or thyroid tissue (not recorded which). The receptor source for this set is an adult man with Graves' hyperthyroidism.

The chain combines TRBV10-3 with TRBJ1-6; D not certain. V was trimmed by 4 bases and J by 15 bases, leaving 22 bases between them. The CDR3 is 15 amino acids. The V gene's germline CDR1 is ENHRY and CDR2 SYGVKD. The CDR3 sequence: CAISVDRTAQRVLHF. Written as DNA, the CDR3 is TGTGCCATCAGTGTAGATCGAACAGCCCAAAGGGTCCTCCACTTT.

V gene TRBV7-8 combines with J gene TRBJ2-5; D is ambiguous. CDR3 length: 12 amino acids. V lost 7 bases and J 8 bases, leaving 14 bases between the germline ends. CDR1 is SGHVS, CDR2 FQNEAQ, per germline. CDR3 residues: CASIESPPTQYF. Here the CDR3 DNA reads TGTGCCAGCATCGAGAGCCCCCCAACCCAGTACTTC. The variable domain in full, completed from reference TRBV7-8 and TRBJ2-5, reads GAGVSQSPRYKVAKRGQDVALRCDPISGHVSLFWYQQALGQGPEFLTYFQNEAQLDKSGLPSDRFFAERPEGSVSTLKIQRTQQEDSAVYLCASIESPPTQYFGPGTRLLVL.

V usage is TRBV6-5 and J usage is TRBJ1-2; D gene uncertain. Germline lookup yields CDR1 MNHEY and CDR2 SVGAGI. Trimming took 1 base from V and 1 from J, leaving 13 bases between them. The CDR3 length is 16 residues. The CDR3 spells CASSYYTDDLNYGYTF. The CDR3, as DNA: TGTGCCAGCAGTTACTACACAGACGACCTTAACTATGGCTACACCTTC.

This clonotype was recorded at least ten times. The V call is TRBV9, the J call TRBJ1-1; 10 bases agree with TRBD1. CDR1 and CDR2 from the germline V gene are SGDLS and YYNGEE. CDR3 length equals 15 residues. V lost 4 bases to trimming and J lost 2 bases; unmatched junction nucleotides: 5. The CDR3 is CASSPGTGENTEAFF. CDR3 sequence (DNA): TGTGCCAGCAGCCCTGGGACAGGGGAAAACACTGAAGCTTTCTTT.

This clonotype is a singleton in its sample. The J gene is TRBJ2-7, the V gene TRBV10-3; 7 nucleotides agree with TRBD2. Looked up from germline, CDR1 is ENHRY and CDR2 is SYGVKD. The trim removed 5 bases at V and 2 bases at J, leaving 3 bases unmatched. CDR3 length: 13 residues. CDR3: CAISWGGAYEQYF. CDR3 sequence (DNA): TGTGCCATCAGTTGGGGGGGGGCCTACGAGCAGTACTTC.

There are many counts of this clonotype. This chain uses TRBV11-2 with TRBJ1-2, with 9 bases matching TRBD1. Trimming removed 4 bases from V and 2 bases from J; junction bases left unmatched: 5. The CDR3 has 15 residues. The germline V gene has CDR1 SGHAT and CDR2 FQNNGV. CDR3 sequence: CASSSGQGQNYGYTF. The DNA for the CDR3 is TGTGCCAGCAGCTCCGGACAGGGGCAAAACTATGGCTACACCTTC.

The gene calls are TRBV20-1 and TRBJ2-7; D gene uncertain. The germline V gene encodes CDR1 DFQATT and CDR2 SNEGSKA (reference sequence). The ends were cut back, 1 base at V and 2 bases at J, with 12 bases in the middle. The CDR3 is 14 residues long. Here the CDR3 DNA reads TGCAGTGCTAGAGGGTGGATTAGAGCCTACGAGCAGTACTTC. It is translated as CSARGWIRAYEQYF.

This clonotype has only a few counts. This chain joins TRBV20-1 and TRBJ2-7; 15 positions agree with TRBD2. The V and J ends lost 5 bases and 3 bases, in that order; junction bases with no gene match: 11. This CDR3 has 17 amino acids. Germline assignment: CDR1 DFQATT and CDR2 SNEGSKA (reference sequence). This CDR3 reads CSALDTGTSGRIYEQYF. The CDR3 DNA follows: TGCAGTGCTCTCGATACCGGGACTAGCGGGAGGATCTACGAGCAGTACTTC.

The rearrangement joins TRBV11-2 to TRBJ1-5; 9 positions match TRBD1. This CDR3 has 15 amino acids. Germline V lookup: CDR1 SGHAT, CDR2 FQNNGV. The junction had 8 bases not matched to a gene; V was cut back by 5 bases and J by 6 bases. The DNA of the CDR3 is TGTGCCAGCAGCCTAGGGGACAGGGCGAGTCAGCCCCAGCATTTT. Its protein product is CASSLGDRASQPQHF.

This clonotype was detected once. The chain joins TRBV29-1 to TRBJ1-2; the D gene is possibly TRBD1 (5 bases). This CDR3 region has 11 residues. Germline V gives CDR1 SQVTM, CDR2 ANQGSEA. Trimming stripped 4 bases from V and 7 bases from J, with 10 bases between. The CDR3 here is CSVVWGGGYTF. The CDR3 nucleotides read TGCAGCGTTGTATGGGGGGGTGGCTACACCTTC.